The rows below give T cell receptor beta chains drawn from one sample of a study of Tregs in tolerant kidney transplant recipients. Some clones are missing from TCRdb's copy, which holds only in-frame ones; the method was immunoSEQ multiplex PCR. The sample consists of roughly 250,000 clones, 84% of them appearing once. Material: CD4+ T cells from blood. The receptors shown here come from a human donor in good health. Each CDR3 is given with its conserved first and last residue. The D gene is left open where the match is weak. Clone size, where shown, is once, few, many, or a class for clones that have expanded.

TRBJ1-1 | . | . | TRBV5-8 | CASSLINTEAFF | TGTGCCAGCAGCTTGATTAACACTGAAGCTTTCTTT
TRBJ2-3 | . | TRBD2 | TRBV7-2 | CATLAGGPGTQYF | TGTGCCACCCTAGCGGGAGGGCCGGGTACGCAGTATTTT
TRBJ2-7 | . | . | TRBV10-3 | CASGPAGNKDEQYF | TGTGCCAGTGGCCCTGCCGGGAACAAAGACGAGCAGTACTTC
TRBJ2-7 | once | . | TRBV18 | CASSPRTDLFTWEQYF | TGTGCCAGCTCACCACGGACAGACCTTTTTACGTGGGAGCAGTACTTC
TRBJ1-5 | once | . | TRBV18 | CASSPQSGSNQPQHF | TGTGCCAGCTCACCACAGTCAGGAAGCAATCAGCCCCAGCATTTT
TRBJ1-2 | . | . | TRBV9 | CASSVVEYGYTF | TGTGCCAGCAGCGTAGTTGAATATGGCTACACCTTC
TRBJ1-1 | . | . | TRBV4-2 | CASSQEWRERSEAFF | TGTGCCAGCAGCCAAGAGTGGAGGGAGCGATCTGAAGCTTTCTTT
TRBJ2-5 | . | . | TRBV5-1 | CASSLGPQETQYF | TGCGCCAGCAGCTTGGGTCCTCAAGAGACCCAGTACTTC
TRBJ2-1 | . | . | TRBV14 | CASSQNAGVPSGEQFF | TGTGCCAGCAGCCAAAACGCAGGTGTCCCCTCCGGTGAGCAGTTCTTC
TRBJ2-3 | . | TRBD2 | TRBV6-5 | CASSYGLAGTTDTQYF | TGTGCCAGCAGTTATGGACTAGCGGGCACCACAGATACGCAGTATTTT
TRBJ1-2 | . | . | TRBV11-2 | CASSLVVGINYGYTF | TGTGCCAGCAGCTTAGTGGTAGGGATAAACTATGGCTACACCTTC
TRBJ1-2 | . | . | TRBV5-5 | CASSLQLAPLYGYTF | TGTGCCAGCAGCTTACAACTGGCCCCCCTCTATGGCTACACCTTC
TRBJ2-3 | . | . | TRBV6-5 | CASSYSKRRATDTQYF | TGTGCCAGCAGTTACTCGAAGCGCAGGGCCACAGATACGCAGTATTTT
TRBJ1-4 | . | . | TRBV27 | CASRGAGELEKLFF | TGTGCCAGCAGGGGGGCAGGGGAACTTGAAAAACTGTTTTTT
TRBJ2-5 | once | TRBD2 | TRBV5-4 | CASSLASGSYETQYF | TGTGCCAGCAGCTTGGCTAGCGGGAGTTACGAGACCCAGTACTTC
TRBJ2-7 | . | . | TRBV5-4 | CASSLDKSSYEQYF | TGTGCCAGCAGCTTGGATAAGAGCTCCTACGAGCAGTACTTC
TRBJ2-3 | few | TRBD2 | TRBV4-1 | CASSLGLAGRSTDTQYF | TGCGCCAGCAGCCTAGGACTAGCGGGACGTAGCACAGATACGCAGTATTTT